This T cell receptor beta chain comes out of a study of blood T cell repertoires in COVID-19. In the study overall: COVID-19 samples, acute and convalescent, were from the United States, Italy and Spain.

The germline V gene has CDR1 LNHDA and CDR2 SQIVND (reference sequence). This CDR3 region has 16 residues. Trimming removed 6 bases from V and 4 bases from J; junction bases left unmatched: 12. The table came from immunoSEQ multiplex PCR; TCRdb's copy has only in-frame clones and leaves some out. The repertoire includes fewer than 250,000 clones, 86% of them detected once, and 5% to 7% sits in the top ten. The TCR sequence derives from a woman of 80 years or more with COVID-19, enrolled during active disease. Sequenced input: peripheral blood. J is TRBJ1-2 and V is TRBV19; 9 nucleotides line up with TRBD1. The CDR3 DNA sequence: TGTGCCAGTAGCAAGGGGGGACAGGGACCCATCTATGGCTACACCTTC. Protein sequence: CASSKGGQGPIYGYTF.